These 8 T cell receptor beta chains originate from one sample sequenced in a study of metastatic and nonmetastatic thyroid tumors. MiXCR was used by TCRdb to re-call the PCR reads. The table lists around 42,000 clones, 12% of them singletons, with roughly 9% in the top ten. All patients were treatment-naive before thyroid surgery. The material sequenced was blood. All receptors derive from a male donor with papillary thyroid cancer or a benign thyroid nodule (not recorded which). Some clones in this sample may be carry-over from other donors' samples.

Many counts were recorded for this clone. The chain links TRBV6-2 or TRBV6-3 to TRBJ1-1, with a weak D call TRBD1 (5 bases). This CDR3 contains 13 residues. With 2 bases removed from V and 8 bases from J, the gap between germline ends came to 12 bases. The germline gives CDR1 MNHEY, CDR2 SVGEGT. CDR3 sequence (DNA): TGTGCCAGCAGTTACGTGCCGGGGGGGGAAGCTTTCTTT. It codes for CASSYVPGGEAFF.

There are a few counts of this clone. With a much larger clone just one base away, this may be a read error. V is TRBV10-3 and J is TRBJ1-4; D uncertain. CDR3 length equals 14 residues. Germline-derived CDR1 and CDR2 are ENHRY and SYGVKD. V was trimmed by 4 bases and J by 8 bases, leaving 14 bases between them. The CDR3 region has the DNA TGTGCCATCAGTGGTACCGGGGATGGCGAAAAACTGTTTTTT. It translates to CAISGTGDGEKLFF.

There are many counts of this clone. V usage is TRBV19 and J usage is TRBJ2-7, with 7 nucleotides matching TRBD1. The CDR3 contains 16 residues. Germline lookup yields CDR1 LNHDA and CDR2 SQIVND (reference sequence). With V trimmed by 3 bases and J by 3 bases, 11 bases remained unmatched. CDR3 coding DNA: TGTGCCAGTAGTATGGGACAGCCGAGGGGCCTCTACGAGCAGTACTTC. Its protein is CASSMGQPRGLYEQYF. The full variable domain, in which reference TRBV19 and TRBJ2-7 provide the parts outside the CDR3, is DGGITQSPKYLFRKEGQNVTLSCEQNLNHDAMYWYRQDPGQGLRLIYYSQIVNDFQKGDIAEGYSVSREKKESFPLTVTSAQKNPTAFYLCASSMGQPRGLYEQYFGPGTRLTVT.

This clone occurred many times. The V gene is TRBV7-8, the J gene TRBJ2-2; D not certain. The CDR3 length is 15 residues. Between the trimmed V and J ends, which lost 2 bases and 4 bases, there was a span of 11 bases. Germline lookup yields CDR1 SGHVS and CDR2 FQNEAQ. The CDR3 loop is CASSLLVQSTGELFF. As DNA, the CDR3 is TGTGCCAGCAGCTTACTAGTACAGAGCACCGGGGAGCTGTTTTTT.

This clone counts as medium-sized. The DNA of the CDR3 is TGCAGTGCTACAAGACAGCCTTCCTCCTACGAGCAGTACTTC. The encoded protein is CSATRQPSSYEQYF. The chain combines TRBV20-1 with TRBJ2-7; D is perhaps TRBD1 (5 bases). Trimming took 4 bases from V and 0 from J, leaving 13 bases between them. The CDR3 sequence is 14 residues long. CDR1 and CDR2 (germline): DFQATT, SNEGSKA (reference sequence).

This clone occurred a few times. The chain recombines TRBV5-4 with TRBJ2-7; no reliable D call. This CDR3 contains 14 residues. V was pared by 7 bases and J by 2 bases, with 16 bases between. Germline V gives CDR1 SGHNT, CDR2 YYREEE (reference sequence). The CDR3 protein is CASRRFGLAYEQYF. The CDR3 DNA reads TGTGCCAGCCGGAGATTTGGCCTCGCCTACGAGCAGTACTTC.

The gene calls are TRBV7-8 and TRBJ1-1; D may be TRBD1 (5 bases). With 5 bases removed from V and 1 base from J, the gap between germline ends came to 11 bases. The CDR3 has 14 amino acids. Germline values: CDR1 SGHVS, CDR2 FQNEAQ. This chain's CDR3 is CASSLGTSNTEAFF. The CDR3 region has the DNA TGTGCCAGCAGCCTCGGGACGTCGAACACTGAAGCTTTCTTT. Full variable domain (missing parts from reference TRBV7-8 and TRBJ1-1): GAGVSQSPRYKVAKRGQDVALRCDPISGHVSLFWYQQALGQGPEFLTYFQNEAQLDKSGLPSDRFFAERPEGSVSTLKIQRTQQEDSAVYLCASSLGTSNTEAFFGQGTRLTVV.

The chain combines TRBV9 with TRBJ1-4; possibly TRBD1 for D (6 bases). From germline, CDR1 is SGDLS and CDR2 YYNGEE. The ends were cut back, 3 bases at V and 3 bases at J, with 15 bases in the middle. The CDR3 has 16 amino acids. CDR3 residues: CASSGDPGQANEKLFF. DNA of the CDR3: TGTGCCAGCAGCGGAGACCCGGGACAAGCTAATGAAAAACTGTTTTTT.